A single sample gave rise to the 4 T cell receptor beta chains below, sequenced in a study of T cells in localized non-small cell lung cancer. Assay: immunoSEQ multiplex PCR; the TCRdb copy retains only in-frame clones and omits some. The data hold approximately 30,000 clones, with about 90% observed a single time. Sequenced here: peripheral blood, sampled before any cancer treatment. These receptors were taken from a woman aged 35-75 years with stage I lung adenocarcinoma.

The chain joins TRBV9 to TRBJ2-1, with TRBD2 matching 9 bases. The V gene end was trimmed by 4 bases and the J gene end by 2 bases; junction bases not matched to a gene: 7. CDR1 SGDLS and CDR2 YYNGEE come from the germline V gene. This CDR3 contains 16 residues. Here the CDR3 reads CASSTSAGGTYNEQFF. CDR3 in DNA: TGTGCCAGCAGCACCTCAGCGGGGGGTACCTACAATGAGCAGTTCTTC.

The CDR3 is CASSQDENGGLTTDTQYF. The CDR3 DNA reads TGCGCCAGCAGCCAAGATGAGAACGGGGGCCTTACCACAGATACGCAGTATTTT. V usage is TRBV4-3 and J usage is TRBJ2-3; D is perhaps TRBD1 or TRBD2 (6 bases each). Per the germline V gene, CDR1 is LGHNA and CDR2 is YSLEER. CDR3 size: 18 residues. V lost 0 bases and J 2 bases, leaving 18 bases between the germline ends.

CDR3 region: CASSAASGGIYEQYF. CDR3 in DNA: TGTGCCAGCAGTGCCGCTAGCGGGGGAATCTACGAGCAGTACTTC. The gene calls are TRBV6-4 and TRBJ2-7; TRBD2 matches 10 bases. The CDR3 runs 15 residues. Germline V CDR1 and CDR2: MRHNA, SNTAGT. J gave up 3 bases and V 4 bases, and 6 bases lay outside the gene matches.

This chain uses TRBV7-9 with TRBJ1-1, with TRBD1 as a possible D gene (5 bases). The length of the CDR3 is 14 residues. Germline loops: CDR1 SEHNR, CDR2 FQNEAQ (reference sequence). Trimming removed 2 bases at V and 4 bases at J, with 11 bases between. Here the CDR3 reads CASSLQGDGTEAFF. CDR3 DNA: TGTGCCAGCAGCTTACAAGGGGATGGCACTGAAGCTTTCTTT.